This T cell receptor beta chain came from a study of blood T cell repertoires in COVID-19. Germline V gene sequence: CDR1 SGHTA, CDR2 FQGTGA. Germline trimming cut 3 bases from V and 4 bases from J; bases unmatched to any gene: 16. This CDR3 region has 19 residues. The assay was immunoSEQ multiplex PCR, and TCRdb's table has in-frame clones only and misses some. The repertoire holds 450,000 to 600,000 clones, with about nine tenths as singletons. Two negative PCRs, clearance, or symptom resolution characterized the recovered Cohort 3 donors. This rearrangement joins TRBV7-3 to TRBJ2-5; 11 nucleotides agree with TRBD2. Specimen: PBMCs or T cells enriched from blood (not recorded which). The receptor was derived from a woman aged 18-29 years who had recovered from COVID-19. CDR3 in amino acids: CASSFGLATSGDSRETQYF. The CDR3 region has the DNA TGTGCCAGCAGCTTCGGGTTGGCGACTAGCGGGGACTCCCGAGAGACCCAGTACTTC. Looking up the rest from reference TRBV7-3 and TRBJ2-5 gives the full variable domain: GAGVSQTPSNKVTEKGKYVELRCDPISGHTALYWYRQSLGQGPEFLIYFQGTGAADDSGLPNDRFFAVRPEGSVSTLKIQRTERGDSAVYLCASSFGLATSGDSRETQYFGPGTRLLVL.